The present T cell receptor beta chain was sequenced within a study of blood T cell repertoires in COVID-19 (dated by TCRdb to 2018 to 2020). General notes on the study: Samples covering the acute and convalescent phases of COVID-19 were provided by collaborators in the United States, Italy and Spain. The material from the prospective study consisted of cDNA or gDNA derived from T cells, B-cell-depleted T cells, or PBMCs. Subjects who had been exposed to COVID-19, were actively infected with it, or had recovered from it provided the deeply sampled blood TCRbeta repertoires that made up the dataset. The repertoires were made available in a free public database intended to serve as a resource for research on the immune response to SARS-CoV-2. The samples were drawn from the first 160 participants of the ongoing ImmuneRACE study and from 1,254 subjects provided by 6 global collaborators. A de-identified subject ID, COVID-19 status, age in years and sex were almost always included in the sample metadata. Where available, HLA class I and class II types were obtained from metadata supplied by the sample provider rather than from assay-based typing.

TCRbeta CDR3 regions were amplified from genomic DNA by means of the immunoSEQ Assay, a bias-controlled multiplex PCR. The authors' pipeline ran thus. Within the assay, amplification of reference gene primers was used to estimate how many nucleated cells each sample contained. To quantify the absolute abundance of each unique TCRbeta CDR3 rearrangement, sequence reads were collapsed and filtered. For each sample, productive Simpson clonality was calculated as the square root of Simpson's diversity index across productive rearrangements. The table was pulled from immuneACCESS by TCRdb, which kept in-frame rearrangements only. Such tables lose some clones; where checked, under half of the loss comes from unresolved V genes, and the rest has no known cause. That table is the source of V, J and clone size, and D and trimming were worked out from the DNA. In this sample the table shows roughly 92,000 clones, roughly 84% of which occur a single time. 25% to 40% of the sample belongs to the ten largest clones.

Overall study outcomes, separate from this receptor: The amount of clinical and demographic metadata varied by source and participant and was provided uncurated.

Each collaborating institution followed its own protocols to collect whole blood in K2EDTA tubes. Collaborator samples were shipped for TCRbeta analysis as frozen whole blood, isolated PBMCs, or DNA extracted from either sample type. Note on this clone: The specificity of this receptor is unknown. The input lacks base qualities; no much larger clone sits a single base away.

The TCR comes from a woman of 80 years or more with active or convalescent COVID-19. Sequenced material: peripheral blood.

The CDR3 region: CASSESRRAVYEQYF. The DNA sequence reads TGTGCCAGCAGTGAAAGTAGGCGGGCTGTCTACGAGCAGTACTTC. This chain joins TRBV2 to TRBJ2-7; D gene: possibly TRBD2, on 5 matching bases. Looking up the germline V gene yields CDR1 SNHLY and CDR2 FYNNEI. The CDR3 numbers 15 residues from cysteine through phenylalanine. This entry keeps only the CDR3 DNA: 45 bases, framed from base 1. V sheds 2 bases and J sheds 3 bases, leaving 14 bases between their ends.